This T cell receptor beta chain was profiled in a study of T cell responses to AZD1222 COVID-19 vaccine. The J segment lost 3 bases and the V segment lost 6 bases, leaving 9 bases of the junction unmatched. Germline-derived CDR1 and CDR2 are MDHEN and SYDVKM. The CDR3 totals 15 residues. The protocol was immunoSEQ multiplex PCR, while the TCRdb copy is restricted to in-frame clones and leaves out a portion. This sample carries more than 95,000 clones, 75% to 90% of them seen once, and the ten largest clones take 35% to 50%. This TCR was sampled from an adult who received the AZD1222 COVID-19 vaccine. Specimen: peripheral blood, collected 28 days after the second AZD1222 dose. The chain is built from TRBV28 and TRBJ2-3; 7 bases line up with TRBD2. CDR3 sequence: CASSVPREMTDTQYF. DNA of the CDR3: TGTGCCAGCAGCGTTCCGCGGGAGATGACAGATACGCAGTATTTT.